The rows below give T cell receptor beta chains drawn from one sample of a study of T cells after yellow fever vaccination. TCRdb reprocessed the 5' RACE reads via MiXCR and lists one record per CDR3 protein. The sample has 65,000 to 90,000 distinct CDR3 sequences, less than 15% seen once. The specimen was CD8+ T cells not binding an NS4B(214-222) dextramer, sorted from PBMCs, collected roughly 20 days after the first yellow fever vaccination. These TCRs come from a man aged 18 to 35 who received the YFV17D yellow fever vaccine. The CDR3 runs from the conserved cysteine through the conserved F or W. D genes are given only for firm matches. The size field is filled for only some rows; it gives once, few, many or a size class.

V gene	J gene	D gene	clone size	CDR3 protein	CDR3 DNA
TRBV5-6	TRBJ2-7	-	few	CASSLVRTYEQYF	TGTGCCAGCAGCTTGGTCAGAACCTACGAGCAGTACTTC
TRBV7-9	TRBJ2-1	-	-	CASSSPGSAYNEQFF	TGTGCCAGCAGCTCACCCGGGTCCGCGTACAATGAGCAGTTCTTC
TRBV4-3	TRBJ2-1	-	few	CASSQDSSGGTGEQFF	TGCGCCAGCAGCCAAGATTCCAGCGGGGGGACAGGTGAGCAGTTCTTC
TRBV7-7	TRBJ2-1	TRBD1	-	CASSPAGGRLNEQFF	TGTGCTAGCAGCCCGGCAGGGGGCCGGCTTAATGAGCAGTTCTTC
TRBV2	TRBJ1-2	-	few	CASSEPNRGPLGYTF	TGTGCCAGCAGTGAACCGAACCGGGGGCCACTGGGCTACACCTTC
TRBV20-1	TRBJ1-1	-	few	CSAPGGSYRLEAFF	TGCAGTGCCCCCGGGGGCAGCTACCGACTTGAAGCTTTCTTT
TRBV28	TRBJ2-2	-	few	CASSFSGLGELFF	TGTGCCAGCAGTTTTTCTGGACTAGGGGAGCTGTTTTTT
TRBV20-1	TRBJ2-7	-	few	CSAPPQQSYEQYF	TGCAGTGCTCCCCCCCAACAGTCCTACGAGCAGTACTTC
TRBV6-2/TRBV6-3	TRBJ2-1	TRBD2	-	CASSYPIAGMGNEQFF	TGTGCCAGCAGTTACCCTATAGCGGGGATGGGCAATGAGCAGTTCTTC
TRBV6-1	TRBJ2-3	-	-	CASSREGRSTDTQYF	TGTGCCAGCAGTCGCGAGGGGAGGTCGACAGATACGCAGTATTTT
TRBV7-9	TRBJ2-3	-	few	CASSNGILGLETDTQYF	TGTGCCAGCAGCAATGGGATTCTAGGTTTAGAAACAGATACGCAGTATTTT
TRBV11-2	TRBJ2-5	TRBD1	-	CASSLPTGVGEETQYF	TGTGCCAGCAGCTTACCAACAGGGGTTGGGGAAGAGACCCAGTACTTC
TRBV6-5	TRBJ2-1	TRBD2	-	CASSYRNLAGAYNEQFF	TGTGCCAGCAGCTACAGGAACCTAGCGGGGGCTTACAATGAGCAGTTCTTC
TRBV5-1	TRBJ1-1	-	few	CASSLALGNTEAFF	TGCGCCAGCAGCTTGGCTCTCGGGAACACTGAAGCTTTCTTT
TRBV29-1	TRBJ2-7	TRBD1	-	CSVAGGHNYEQYF	TGCAGCGTTGCAGGGGGCCATAACTACGAGCAGTACTTC
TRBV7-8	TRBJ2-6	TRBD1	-	CASSAGGEGANVLTF	TGTGCCAGCAGCGCAGGGGGTGAAGGGGCCAACGTCCTGACTTTC
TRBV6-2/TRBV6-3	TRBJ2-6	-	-	CASSYSGPVMPLGANVLTF	TGTGCCAGCAGTTACTCGGGACCTGTCATGCCCCTCGGGGCCAACGTCCTGACTTTC
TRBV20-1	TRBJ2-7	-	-	CSASTQNSYEQYF	TGCAGTGCTAGCACGCAGAACTCCTACGAGCAGTACTTC
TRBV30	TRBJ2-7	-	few	CAWSAGGYEQYF	TGTGCCTGGAGTGCTGGCGGGTACGAGCAGTACTTC
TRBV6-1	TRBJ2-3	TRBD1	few	CASRGYRTGPTDTQYF	TGTGCCAGCAGAGGATACAGGACAGGACCCACAGATACGCAGTATTTT
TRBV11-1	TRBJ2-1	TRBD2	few	CASSDTSGGVDEQFF	TGTGCCAGCAGCGACACTAGCGGGGGGGTCGATGAGCAGTTCTTC
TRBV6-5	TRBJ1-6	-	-	CASSYKGPSSYNSPFHF	TGTGCCAGCAGTTATAAGGGTCCAAGCTCCTATAATTCACCCTTCCACTTT
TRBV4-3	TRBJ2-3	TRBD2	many	CASSQVASGGRDTQYF	TGCGCCAGCAGCCAAGTCGCTAGCGGGGGGAGAGATACGCAGTATTTT
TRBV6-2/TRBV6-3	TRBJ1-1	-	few	CASSYRHYAPEMNTEAFF	TGTGCCAGCAGTTATAGGCACTACGCACCTGAGATGAACACTGAAGCTTTCTTT
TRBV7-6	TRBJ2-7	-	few	CASSFETTYEQYF	TGTGCCAGCAGCTTTGAGACTACCTACGAGCAGTACTTC
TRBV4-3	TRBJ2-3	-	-	CASSHGGGNTDTQYF	TGCGCCAGCAGCCATGGCGGGGGCAACACAGATACGCAGTATTTT
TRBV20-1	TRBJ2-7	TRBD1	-	CSAVQSGTGVSYEQYF	TGCAGTGCTGTACAATCCGGGACAGGGGTCTCCTACGAGCAGTACTTC
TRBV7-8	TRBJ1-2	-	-	CASSLVGRTNYGYTF	TGTGCCAGCAGCTTAGTGGGCAGAACTAACTATGGCTACACCTTC
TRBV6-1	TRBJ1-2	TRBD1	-	CASSKYRGVITNYGYTF	TGTGCCAGCAGTAAATACAGGGGTGTAATAACTAACTATGGCTACACCTTC
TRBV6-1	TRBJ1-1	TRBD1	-	CASRRDSEIEAFF	TGTGCCAGCAGGCGGGACAGTGAGATTGAAGCTTTCTTT
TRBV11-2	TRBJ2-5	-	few	CASSLVTSVQETQYF	TGTGCCAGCAGCTTAGTAACTTCCGTTCAAGAGACCCAGTACTTC
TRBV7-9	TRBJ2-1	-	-	CASSLVQKGGEQFF	TGTGCCAGCAGCTTAGTCCAAAAGGGCGGTGAGCAGTTCTTC
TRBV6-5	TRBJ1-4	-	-	CASSLQVPPAEKLFF	TGTGCCAGCAGTTTACAGGTTCCACCCGCAGAAAAACTGTTTTTT
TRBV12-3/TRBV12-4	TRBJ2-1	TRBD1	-	CASSWGQGIEGEQFF	TGTGCCAGCAGTTGGGGACAGGGAATAGAAGGTGAGCAGTTCTTC
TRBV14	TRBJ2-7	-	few	CASSQVPYEQYF	TGTGCCAGCAGCCAAGTCCCCTACGAGCAGTACTTC
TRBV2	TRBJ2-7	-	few	CASTSLTSYEQYF	TGTGCCAGCACCAGCCTCACCAGCTACGAGCAGTACTTC
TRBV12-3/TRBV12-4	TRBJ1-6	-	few	CASSRPKGDSPLHF	TGTGCCAGCAGCCGACCGAAGGGGGATTCACCCCTCCACTTT
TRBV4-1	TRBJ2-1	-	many	CASSQDKAASYNEQFF	TGCGCCAGCAGCCAAGATAAAGCAGCCTCCTACAATGAGCAGTTCTTC
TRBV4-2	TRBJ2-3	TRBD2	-	CASSRNILAGGQYF	TGTGCCAGCAGCCGAAATATCCTAGCGGGGGGGCAGTATTTT
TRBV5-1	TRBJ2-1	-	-	CASSLLTDNEQFF	TGCGCCAGCAGCTTGTTAACAGACAATGAGCAGTTCTTC
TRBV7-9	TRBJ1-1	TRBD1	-	CASSRQGTLTEAFF	TGTGCCAGCAGCCGACAGGGTACTCTCACTGAAGCTTTCTTT
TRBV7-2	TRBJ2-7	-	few	CASSLALGVYEQYF	TGTGCCAGCAGCTTAGCGCTAGGGGTCTACGAGCAGTACTTC
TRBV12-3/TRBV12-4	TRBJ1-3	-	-	CASSLLRAGNTIYF	TGTGCCAGCTCCTTACTCAGGGCTGGAAACACCATATATTTT
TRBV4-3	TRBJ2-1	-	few	CASSQDWGRGGSNEQFF	TGCGCCAGCAGCCAAGATTGGGGGAGGGGGGGGAGTAATGAGCAGTTCTTC
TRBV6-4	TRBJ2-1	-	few	CASSELGGGEQFF	TGTGCCAGCAGTGAACTTGGGGGAGGTGAGCAGTTCTTC
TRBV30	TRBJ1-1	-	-	CAWSPRGLNTEAFF	TGTGCCTGGAGCCCCCGGGGTTTGAACACTGAAGCTTTCTTT
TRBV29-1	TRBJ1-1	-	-	CSVGHAEAFF	TGCAGCGTTGGACATGCTGAAGCTTTCTTT
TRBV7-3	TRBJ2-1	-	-	CASSETQDPYNEQFF	TGTGCCAGCAGCGAAACACAGGACCCCTACAATGAGCAGTTCTTC
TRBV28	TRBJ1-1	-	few	CASSFWGAGAEAFF	TGTGCCAGCAGTTTTTGGGGTGCTGGGGCTGAAGCTTTCTTT